This TCR beta chain was profiled in a study of T cells in Graves' hyperthyroidism and ophthalmopathy. Study outcomes and limitations: A 13 V-J signature model discriminated ophthalmopathy versus stable hyperthyroidism. Most thyroid clonotypes with frequency above 0.001 were detected in blood.

Ophthalmopathy patients showed a Clinical Activity Score of at least 3, NOSPECS grade of at least 4 and duration under 3 months. Used for diagnoses were clinical symptoms, serum thyroxine and TRAb, thyroid ultrasound and orbital computed tomography. Of note for this clonotype: The antigen is undetermined.

Germline V gene data show CDR1 as LGHDT and CDR2 as YNNKEL (reference sequence). V was shortened by 6 bases and J by 7 bases, with 18 bases between the two germline ends. This CDR3 has 14 amino acids. Amplification yielded TCR beta CDR3 regions, with RNA transcripts as the source. The TCR CDR3 was amplified in a first-round RT-PCR using the HTBI primer set. TCRdb reprocessed the multiplex PCR reads with MiXCR, giving one entry per CDR3 protein. Of about 270,000 distinct CDR3 sequences listed, about 20% are singletons. Sequenced sample: blood. This rearrangement joins TRBV3-1 to TRBJ2-5; possibly TRBD1 or TRBD2 for D (5 bases each). This receptor was taken from a young man with Graves' ophthalmopathy. The chain's CDR3 is CASRPGTAPGTQYF. The CDR3 DNA sequence: TGTGCCAGCAGACCTGGGACCGCCCCAGGGACCCAGTACTTC.